This is a list of T cell receptor beta chains from one sample in a study of T cells after yellow fever vaccination. TCRdb called the 5' RACE reads again in MiXCR, with one record for every CDR3 protein. The sample has some 350,000 distinct CDR3 sequences, about 4% seen once. Source: PBMCs, taken 5 days after the yellow fever booster vaccination. The receptors derive from a man aged 18 to 29 who received the YFV17D yellow fever vaccine. CDR3s include the opening cysteine and the closing phenylalanine or tryptophan. D genes are given only for firm matches. Size is stated for part of the rows, as once, few or many counts, or as a class when the clone is expanded.

j_call	v_call	cdr3_length	d_call	clone_size	cdr3_nt	cdr3_aa
TRBJ2-5	TRBV7-2	17	TRBD2	few	TGTGCCAGCAGCTTAAATGGGCGGGGGACGTTCCAAGAGACCCAGTACTTC	CASSLNGRGTFQETQYF
TRBJ1-1	TRBV5-6	16	NA	few	TGTGCCAGCAGCTTGGGGTTAGGGGTGTGGAACACTGAAGCTTTCTTT	CASSLGLGVWNTEAFF
TRBJ1-2	TRBV7-2	14	TRBD1	few	TGTGCCAGCAGCTGGAACAGGGGAAATGATGGCTACACCTTC	CASSWNRGNDGYTF
TRBJ1-2	TRBV5-4	15	NA	NA	TGTGCCAGCAGCTCCTCGGGTAGGGGAGACTATGGCTACACCTTC	CASSSSGRGDYGYTF
TRBJ2-6	TRBV27	18	TRBD1	few	TGTGCCAGCAGTAGGGGACAGTCCGCTACAGGCTGGGCCAACGTCCTGACTTTC	CASSRGQSATGWANVLTF
TRBJ1-2	TRBV5-4	14	TRBD1	few	TGTGCCAGCAGCACACAACAGGGGTCCTATGGCTACACCTTC	CASSTQQGSYGYTF
TRBJ2-1	TRBV5-1	15	TRBD1	NA	TGCGCCAGCAGCCGTGACAGGGGCGGGGACAATGAGCAGTTCTTC	CASSRDRGGDNEQFF
TRBJ2-7	TRBV7-2	15	NA	few	TGTGCCAGCAGCTTGACGGGGGACCCTGGATACGAGCAGTACTTC	CASSLTGDPGYEQYF
TRBJ2-7	TRBV4-3	15	NA	many	TGCGCCAGCAGCTTGGGGGCCGAGAGCTCCTACGAGCAGTACTTC	CASSLGAESSYEQYF
TRBJ2-2	TRBV7-9	15	NA	few	TGTGCCAGCAGCTTGACACAGGGGAACACCGGGGAGCTGTTTTTT	CASSLTQGNTGELFF
TRBJ1-3	TRBV20-1	14	NA	few	TGCAGTGCTAGGGACAACAACTCTGGAAACACCATATATTTT	CSARDNNSGNTIYF